The 9 T cell receptor beta chains listed next were all sequenced from one sample in a study of T cells in Graves' hyperthyroidism and ophthalmopathy. Regions amplified from RNA transcripts were the TCR beta CDR3 regions. Researchers ran a first-round RT-PCR on the TCR CDR3 using the HTBI primer set. TCRdb fed the multiplex PCR reads into MiXCR, producing one record per CDR3 protein. The sample shows roughly 740,000 distinct CDR3 sequences, about 16% of them seen only once. Sequencing used blood. All receptors derive from a man younger than 35 with Graves' hyperthyroidism.

This clonotype was observed many times. This rearrangement joins TRBV5-5 to TRBJ2-3, with D perhaps matching TRBD1 or TRBD2 (5 bases each). V shed 10 bases and J shed 5 bases, with 20 bases lying between them. This CDR3 region has 14 residues. Germline-derived CDR1 and CDR2 are SGHKS and YYEKEE (reference sequence). CDR3 bases: TGTGCCTCCGCCCGGGACCCCTTGAAAGATACGCAGTATTTT. Translating gives CASARDPLKDTQYF.

This clonotype was seen at least ten times. This chain links TRBV7-9 with TRBJ1-1, with 11 bases identical to TRBD1. The CDR3 sequence is 17 residues long. Germline CDR1 reads SEHNR; CDR2 reads FQNEAQ (reference sequence). V lost 3 bases, J lost 5 bases, and 11 bases stayed unmatched. CDR3: CASSLDSGTGGRTEAFF. Here the CDR3 DNA reads TGTGCCAGCAGCTTGGATTCCGGGACAGGGGGAAGGACTGAAGCTTTCTTT.

This clonotype occurred a few times. The V gene is TRBV29-1, the J gene TRBJ2-1, with D tentatively TRBD1 (6 bases). CDR3 length equals 13 residues. Germline-derived CDR1 and CDR2 are SQVTM and ANQGSEA. The V end was cut by 8 bases, the J end by 5 bases, with 16 bases between. The CDR3, as DNA: TGCAGCTCCATGAGACAGGTAAACAATGAGCAGTTCTTC. It translates to CSSMRQVNNEQFF.

This clonotype was detected many times. This chain uses TRBV28 with TRBJ2-7; D remains unclear. Trimming pared 6 bases from V and 5 bases from J, leaving 17 bases between. The CDR3 runs 14 residues. CDR1 and CDR2 from the germline V gene are MDHEN and SYDVKM. CDR3 DNA: TGTGCCAGCAGAGCCCTCGGACCTGACCACGAGCAGTACTTC. Its protein is CASRALGPDHEQYF. Full variable domain (rest looked up from reference TRBV28 and TRBJ2-7): DVKVTQSSRYLVKRTGEKVFLECVQDMDHENMFWYRQDPGLGLRLIYFSYDVKMKEKGDIPEGYSVSREKKERFSLILESASTNQTSMYLCASRALGPDHEQYFGPGTRLTVT.

J is TRBJ2-1 and V is TRBV12-5, with no clear D. V lost 10 bases and J lost 3, with 13 bases in between. In germline, CDR1 is LGHNT, CDR2 FRNRAP. The CDR3 spans 13 residues. The CDR3 loop is CATSPRGYNEQFF. CDR3 DNA: TGTGCTACCTCCCCCAGAGGCTACAATGAGCAGTTCTTC. The full variable domain, its missing parts supplied by reference TRBV12-5 and TRBJ2-1, is DARVTQTPRHKVTEMGQEVTMRCQPILGHNTVFWYRQTMMQGLELLAYFRNRAPLDDSGMPKDRFSAEMPDATLATLKIQPSEPRDSAVYFCATSPRGYNEQFFGPGTRLTVL.

V and J are TRBV12-3 or TRBV12-4 and TRBJ2-7; TRBD1 aligns across 7 bases. The V segment lost 5 bases and the J segment 4 bases; nucleotides outside the gene matches: 8. This CDR3 has 14 amino acids. Here the CDR3 reads CASSDNRGRYEQYF. In nucleotides, the CDR3 is TGTGCCAGCAGTGATAACAGGGGAAGGTACGAGCAGTACTTC.

At least ten counts were recorded for this clonotype. The V gene is TRBV28, the J gene TRBJ1-2, with D maybe TRBD1 (5 bases). Germline values: CDR1 MDHEN, CDR2 SYDVKM. The CDR3 has 13 amino acids. V lost 6 bases and J 5 bases, leaving 13 bases between the germline ends. CDR3 DNA sequence: TGTGCCAGCAGAGCCCCAAAGGGGTATGGCTACACCTTC. This sequence encodes CASRAPKGYGYTF.

This clonotype was seen ten or more times. This chain joins TRBV2 and TRBJ2-5; D call uncertain. The CDR3 contains 11 residues. Germline CDR1 SNHLY, CDR2 FYNNEI. V gave up 6 bases and J gave up 2 bases, with 4 bases separating them. The CDR3 region has the DNA TGTGCCAGCAGGCAGCAAGAGACCCAGTACTTC. Translating gives CASRQQETQYF.

In this sample, this clonotype turned up many times. The gene calls are TRBV5-6 and TRBJ1-5, with 8 bases lining up with TRBD1. V shed 2 bases, J shed 2 bases, and the junction held 3 bases outside the gene matches. Germline CDR1 and CDR2: SGHDT and YYEEEE. The CDR3 has 15 residues. Here the CDR3 DNA reads TGTGCCAGCAGCTTCTTGGACAGGGGCAATCAGCCCCAGCATTTT. Protein: CASSFLDRGNQPQHF.